The 4 T cell receptor beta chains below all came from one sample that was sequenced in a study of long-term antiretroviral therapy in people with HIV. Runs used v3.0 of the immunoSEQ assay and were done at survey level. TCRdb's copy holds only in-frame clones and misses some; the assay was immunoSEQ multiplex PCR. The sample gives just over 35,000 clones, over 75% of which show up once; about 6% is in the top ten. Sequencing was performed on unsorted PBMCs, taken 0.6 years after starting antiretroviral therapy. These receptors all stem from a man between 18 and 35 years old with HIV.

V gene TRBV4-2 combines with J gene TRBJ2-7; 13 bases map to TRBD2. This CDR3 region has 16 residues. The germline gives CDR1 LGHNA, CDR2 YNFKEQ. J lost 4 bases, V lost 3 bases, and 6 bases had no gene match. The DNA for the CDR3 is TGTGCCAGCAGCCAGAGGACTAGCGGGAGTGGGTACGAGCAGTACTTC. Its translation: CASSQRTSGSGYEQYF.

The chain couples TRBV18 to TRBJ2-3, with D perhaps matching TRBD2 (6 bases). The V end was cut by 3 bases, the J end by 4 bases, with 11 bases between. Germline V lookup: CDR1 KGHSH, CDR2 LQKENI. The CDR3 is 14 residues long. Written as DNA, the CDR3 is TGTGCCAGCTCACCGACGGGAGCCCCAGATACGCAGTATTTT. This codes for CASSPTGAPDTQYF. The variable domain in full, with the rest retrieved from reference TRBV18 and TRBJ2-3, is NAGVMQNPRHLVRRRGQEARLRCSPMKGHSHVYWYRQLPEEGLKFMVYLQKENIIDESGMPKERFSAEFPKEGPSILRIQQVVRGDSAAYFCASSPTGAPDTQYFGPGTRLTVL.

The chain carries TRBV11-2 and TRBJ2-7, with TRBD1 matching over 8 bases. The CDR3 is 16 amino acids. Losses at the gene ends were 4 bases for V and 3 bases for J; bases not matched to a gene: 11. The germline CDR1 and CDR2 sequences are SGHAT and FQNNGV. The CDR3 sequence is CASSSYRDRTDYEQYF. The CDR3 coding sequence is TGTGCCAGCAGCTCGTACCGGGACAGGACCGACTACGAGCAGTACTTC.

The CDR3 DNA reads TGCGCCAGCAGCTTGCGAGGAGGGAGGGCCCTAGATACGCAGTATTTT. Its translation: CASSLRGGRALDTQYF. The chain joins TRBV5-1 to TRBJ2-3, with 7 bases lining up with TRBD2. Germline CDR1 SGHRS, CDR2 YFSETQ. This CDR3 spans 16 amino acids. V trimming: 1 base; J trimming: 5 bases; junction bases outside the gene matches: 10. The entire variable domain, with the rest obtained from reference TRBV5-1 and TRBJ2-3, is as follows: KAGVTQTPRYLIKTRGQQVTLSCSPISGHRSVSWYQQTPGQGLQFLFEYFSETQRNKGNFPGRFSGRQFSNSRSEMNVSTLELGDSALYLCASSLRGGRALDTQYFGPGTRLTVL.